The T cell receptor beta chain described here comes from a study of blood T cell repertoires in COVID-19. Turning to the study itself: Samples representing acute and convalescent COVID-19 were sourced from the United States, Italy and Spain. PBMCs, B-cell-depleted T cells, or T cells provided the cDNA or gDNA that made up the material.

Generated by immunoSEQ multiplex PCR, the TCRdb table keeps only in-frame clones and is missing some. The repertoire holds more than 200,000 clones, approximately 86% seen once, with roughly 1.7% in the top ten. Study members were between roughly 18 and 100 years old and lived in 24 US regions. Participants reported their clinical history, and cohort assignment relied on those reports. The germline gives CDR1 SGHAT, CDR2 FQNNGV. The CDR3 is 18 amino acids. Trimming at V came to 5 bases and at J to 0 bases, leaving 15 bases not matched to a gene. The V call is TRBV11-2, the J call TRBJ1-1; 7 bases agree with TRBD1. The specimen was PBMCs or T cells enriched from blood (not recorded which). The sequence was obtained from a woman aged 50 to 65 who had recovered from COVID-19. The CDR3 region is CASSPSEGTAKMNTEAFF. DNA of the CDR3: TGTGCCAGCAGCCCTAGTGAGGGGACAGCCAAGATGAACACTGAAGCTTTCTTT.